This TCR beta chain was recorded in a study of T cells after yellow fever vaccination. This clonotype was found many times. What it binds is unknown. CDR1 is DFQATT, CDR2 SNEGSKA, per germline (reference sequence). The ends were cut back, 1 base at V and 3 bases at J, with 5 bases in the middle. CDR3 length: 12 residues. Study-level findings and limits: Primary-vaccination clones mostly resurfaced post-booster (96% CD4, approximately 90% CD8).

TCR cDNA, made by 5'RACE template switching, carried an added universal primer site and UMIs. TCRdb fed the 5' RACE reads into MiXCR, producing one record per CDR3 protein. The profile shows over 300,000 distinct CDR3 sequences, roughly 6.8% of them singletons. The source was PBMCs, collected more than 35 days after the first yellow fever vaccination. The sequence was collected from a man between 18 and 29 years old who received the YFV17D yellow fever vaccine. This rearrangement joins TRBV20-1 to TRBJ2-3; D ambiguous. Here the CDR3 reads CSARVRTDTQYF. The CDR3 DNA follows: TGCAGTGCTAGAGTACGGACAGATACGCAGTATTTT.